A selection of T cell receptor beta chains follows, all from one sample in a study of T cell responses to AZD1222 COVID-19 vaccine. Clones were sequenced by immunoSEQ multiplex PCR, and TCRdb holds only the in-frame ones, with some missing. The sample lists under 200,000 clones; around 92% were seen once. The specimen comprised peripheral blood, sampled on day 0 of MenACWY control vaccination. Every receptor here comes from an adult in good health. CDR3s include the opening cysteine and the closing phenylalanine or tryptophan. The D gene is left open where the match is weak. Clone size appears in some rows only: once, few, many, or a class for an expanded clone.

v_call	j_call	clone_size	d_call	cdr3_aa	cdr3_nt
TRBV5-6	TRBJ1-2	-	TRBD1	CASSPDRDRGKRREGNTF	TGTGCCAGCAGCCCGGACCGGGACAGGGGAAAGAGAAGGGAAGGGAACACCTTC
TRBV28	TRBJ1-5	-	-	CASSDKTRSNQPQHF	TGTGCCAGCAGCGACAAGACTCGTAGCAATCAGCCCCAGCATTTT
TRBV19	TRBJ1-1	-	-	CASMWGGTEAFF	TGTGCCAGTATGTGGGGTGGCACTGAAGCTTTCTTT
TRBV30	TRBJ1-1	-	-	CAWRGGSTEAFF	TGTGCCTGGAGGGGGGGTAGCACTGAAGCTTTCTTT
TRBV19	TRBJ1-1	-	-	CASSRTVGGTEAFF	TGTGCCAGTAGTAGGACCGTCGGGGGGACTGAAGCTTTCTTT
TRBV19	TRBJ2-1	-	-	CASSIGRVLNNEQFF	TGTGCCAGTAGTATAGGGCGGGTCCTTAACAATGAGCAGTTCTTC
TRBV20-1	TRBJ2-5	-	-	CSAIVIGTQYF	TGCAGTGCTATCGTCATCGGGACCCAGTACTTC
TRBV3-1/TRBV3-2	TRBJ2-7	-	-	CASSLANEQYF	TGTGCCAGCAGCCTGGCCAATGAGCAGTACTTC
TRBV24-1	TRBJ1-2	-	-	CATSDLWTNYGYTF	TGTGCCACCAGTGATTTGTGGACAAACTATGGCTACACCTTC
TRBV6-5	TRBJ2-5	-	-	CASSYSGRQETQYF	TGTGCCAGCAGTTACTCTGGCAGACAAGAGACCCAGTACTTC
TRBV18	TRBJ1-1	-	-	CASSPQTGAMNTEAFF	TGTGCCAGCTCACCCCAGACAGGAGCCATGAACACTGAAGCTTTCTTT
TRBV18	TRBJ2-7	-	TRBD2	CASSGTSGREQYF	TGTGCCAGCTCTGGGACTAGCGGCAGGGAGCAGTACTTC
TRBV2	TRBJ1-1	-	-	CASTPRGARNTEAFF	TGTGCCAGCACCCCTCGAGGGGCGCGGAACACTGAAGCTTTCTTT
TRBV9	TRBJ2-3	-	-	CASSYKGAGISTDTQYF	TGTGCCAGCAGCTACAAGGGTGCGGGAATTAGTACAGATACGCAGTATTTT
TRBV3-1/TRBV3-2	TRBJ1-2	-	-	CASSQEYRGGYTF	TGTGCCAGCAGCCAAGAATATCGAGGAGGCTACACCTTC
TRBV7-8	TRBJ2-7	-	TRBD1	CASSSRTGALGYEQYF	TGTGCCAGCAGCTCCCGGACAGGGGCGCTGGGCTACGAGCAGTACTTC
TRBV15	TRBJ2-5	-	-	CATSRATGETQYF	TGTGCCACCAGCAGAGCTACGGGAGAGACCCAGTACTTC
TRBV3-1/TRBV3-2	TRBJ2-2	once	TRBD2	CASSPASGTPSNTGELFF	TGTGCCAGCAGCCCGGCTAGCGGAACCCCCTCGAACACCGGGGAGCTGTTTTTT
TRBV10-3	TRBJ2-7	once	-	CAISEEDGRSYEQYF	TGTGCCATCAGTGAAGAGGACGGAAGATCCTACGAGCAGTACTTC
TRBV27	TRBJ2-3	-	-	CASSSQRPSYTDTQYF	TGTGCCAGCAGTTCCCAGCGGCCCTCGTACACAGATACGCAGTATTTT
TRBV5-1	TRBJ2-7	-	TRBD1	CASSLGLTGGTYEQYF	TGCGCCAGCAGCTTGGGCCTCACAGGGGGGACGTACGAGCAGTACTTC
TRBV19	TRBJ2-2	-	-	CASRRGTANTGELFF	TGTGCCAGTAGGCGGGGGACAGCGAACACCGGGGAGCTGTTTTTT
TRBV2	TRBJ1-5	few	TRBD1	CASSRDRDQPQHF	TGTGCCAGCAGTAGGGACAGGGATCAGCCCCAGCATTTT
TRBV29-1	TRBJ2-3	-	TRBD2	CSSPVRGLAGTDTQYF	TGCAGCTCCCCGGTTCGGGGACTAGCGGGCACAGATACGCAGTATTTT
TRBV19	TRBJ1-1	-	-	CASSIEGIPNTEAFF	TGTGCCAGTAGTATTGAAGGGATCCCGAACACTGAAGCTTTCTTT
TRBV7-9	TRBJ2-7	-	-	CASRPPGASSYEQYF	TGTGCCAGCAGACCTCCTGGGGCGAGCTCCTACGAGCAGTACTTC
TRBV4-3	TRBJ1-3	-	-	CASSPTTSGNTIYF	TGCGCCAGCAGCCCCACGACCTCTGGAAACACCATATATTTT
TRBV7-2	TRBJ1-6	few	-	CASSLTSYNSPLHF	TGTGCCAGCAGCTTGACCTCCTATAATTCACCCCTCCACTTT
TRBV9	TRBJ2-7	few	-	CASSVGPIGSYEQYF	TGTGCCAGCAGCGTAGGCCCAATCGGCTCCTACGAGCAGTACTTC
TRBV7-3	TRBJ2-2	-	TRBD2	CASSLGTGPSSGAHTGELFF	TGTGCCAGCAGCTTAGGCACGGGACCCTCTAGCGGAGCCCACACCGGGGAGCTGTTTTTT
TRBV27	TRBJ1-6	-	TRBD1	CASSLSSGTVNSPLHF	TGTGCCAGCAGTTTATCCTCCGGGACAGTTAATTCACCCCTCCACTTT
TRBV4-3	TRBJ2-1	-	-	CASSQDWGSSYEQFF	TGCGCCAGCAGCCAAGATTGGGGCAGTTCCTATGAGCAGTTCTTC
TRBV7-2	TRBJ1-6	-	-	CASSLDYGGALYHF	TGTGCCAGCAGCTTAGATTACGGCGGGGCCCTTTACCACTTT
TRBV2	TRBJ1-2	-	-	CASSDPLGYTF	TGTGCCAGCAGTGATCCTCTAGGCTACACCTTC
TRBV28	TRBJ2-7	-	-	CTSRPVQQYAEQYF	TGTACCAGCAGACCCGTCCAACAGTATGCCGAGCAGTACTTC
TRBV5-1	TRBJ1-3	-	-	CASSLQQGPGNTIYF	TGCGCCAGCAGCTTACAACAGGGCCCTGGAAACACCATATATTTT
TRBV28	TRBJ1-2	-	-	CASSLNFGGYTF	TGTGCCAGCTCCCTAAATTTTGGTGGCTACACCTTC
TRBV20-1	TRBJ1-1	-	-	CSASRSLGTEAFF	TGCAGTGCTAGTCGCAGTCTAGGGACTGAAGCTTTCTTT
TRBV11-2	TRBJ2-1	-	-	CASSLPPREREQFF	TGTGCCAGCAGCTTACCTCCTCGGGAACGGGAGCAGTTCTTC
TRBV5-4	TRBJ1-3	-	-	CASSLDPRSGNTIYF	TGTGCCAGCAGCTTGGACCCTAGGTCAGGAAACACCATATATTTT
TRBV18	TRBJ1-4	-	-	CASSPRAGEKLFF	TGTGCCAGCTCACCACGGGCCGGGGAAAAACTGTTTTTT
TRBV3-1/TRBV3-2	TRBJ1-6	-	-	CASSQVTGYSPLHF	TGTGCCAGCAGCCAAGTTACGGGGTACTCACCCCTCCACTTT
TRBV9	TRBJ2-5	-	TRBD1	CASSTTGQQETQYF	TGTGCCAGCAGCACCACGGGACAGCAAGAGACCCAGTACTTC
TRBV5-1	TRBJ2-2	-	-	CASSLARETGELFF	TGCGCCAGCAGCTTGGCCCGGGAGACCGGGGAGCTGTTTTTT
TRBV9	TRBJ2-5	-	-	CASSLIGTTQETQYF	TGTGCCAGCAGCCTTATCGGGACGACCCAAGAGACCCAGTACTTC
TRBV7-7	TRBJ2-2	once	-	CASSLSDPNTGELFF	TGTGCCAGCAGCTTAAGCGATCCGAACACCGGGGAGCTGTTTTTT
TRBV7-2	TRBJ1-4	once	-	CASSSRLLREKLFF	TGTGCCAGCAGCTCCAGGTTATTACGTGAAAAACTGTTTTTT
TRBV11-3	TRBJ2-1	-	-	CASSLPLQGLQEQFF	TGTGCCAGCAGCTTACCCCTTCAGGGCTTACAGGAGCAGTTCTTC
TRBV27	TRBJ1-5	-	-	CASSSQNQPQHF	TGTGCCAGCAGTTCACAAAATCAGCCCCAGCATTTT
TRBV6-2/TRBV6-3	TRBJ1-5	-	-	CASSYGGHQPQHF	TGTGCCAGCAGTTACGGAGGGCATCAGCCCCAGCATTTT
TRBV14	TRBJ2-1	-	TRBD2	CASSQFLTSGRASFLNEQFF	TGTGCCAGCAGCCAATTCCTCACTAGCGGGAGGGCCTCCTTCTTGAATGAGCAGTTCTTC
TRBV12-3/TRBV12-4	TRBJ2-7	-	-	CASSLGVGREQYF	TGTGCCAGCAGTTTGGGCGTGGGGAGGGAGCAGTACTTC
TRBV4-1	TRBJ1-2	-	-	CASSQEAGGDYGYTF	TGCGCCAGCAGCCAAGAAGCCGGGGGAGACTATGGCTACACCTTC
TRBV2	TRBJ2-7	-	TRBD1	CASELTGTGDEQYF	TGTGCCAGCGAACTGACCGGGACAGGGGACGAGCAGTACTTC
TRBV5-1	TRBJ1-4	-	-	CASSAVLTESATNEKLFF	TGCGCCAGCAGCGCGGTCTTAACAGAATCTGCAACTAATGAAAAACTGTTTTTT
TRBV10-3	TRBJ1-4	-	TRBD1	CAIRSDRGDEKLFF	TGTGCCATCAGGTCCGACAGGGGAGACGAAAAACTGTTTTTT
TRBV29-1	TRBJ2-1	once	TRBD1	CSAETRTRGQGANEQFF	TGCAGCGCCGAAACAAGGACCCGGGGACAGGGGGCAAATGAGCAGTTCTTC